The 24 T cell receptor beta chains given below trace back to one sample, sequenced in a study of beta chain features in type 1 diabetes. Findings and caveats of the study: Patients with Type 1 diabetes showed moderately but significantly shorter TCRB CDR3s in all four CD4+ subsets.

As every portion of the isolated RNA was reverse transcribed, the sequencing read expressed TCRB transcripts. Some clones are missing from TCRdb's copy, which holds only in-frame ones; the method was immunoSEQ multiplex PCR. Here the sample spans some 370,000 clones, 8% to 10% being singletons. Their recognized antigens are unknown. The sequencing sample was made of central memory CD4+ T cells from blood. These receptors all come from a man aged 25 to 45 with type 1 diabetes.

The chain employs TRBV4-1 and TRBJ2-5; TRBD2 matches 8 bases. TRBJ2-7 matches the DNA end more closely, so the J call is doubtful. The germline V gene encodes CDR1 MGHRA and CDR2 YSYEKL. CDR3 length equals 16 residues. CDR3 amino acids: CASSPQERGISYEQYF. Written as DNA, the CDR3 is TGCGCCAGCAGCCCCCAGGAGCGGGGGATCTCCTACGAGCAGTACTTC.

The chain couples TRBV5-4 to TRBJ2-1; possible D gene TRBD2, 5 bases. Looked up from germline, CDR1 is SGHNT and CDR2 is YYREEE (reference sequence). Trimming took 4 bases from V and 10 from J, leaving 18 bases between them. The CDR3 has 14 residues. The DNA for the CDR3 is TGTGCCAGCAGCGACCATGTCGTGGGAGAGGAGCAGTTCTTC. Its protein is CASSDHVVGEEQFF.

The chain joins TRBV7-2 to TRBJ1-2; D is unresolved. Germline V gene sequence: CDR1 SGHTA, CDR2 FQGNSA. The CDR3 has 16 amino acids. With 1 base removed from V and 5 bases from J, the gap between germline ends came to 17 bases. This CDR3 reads CASSLVYTENSYGYTF. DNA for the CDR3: TGTGCCAGCAGCTTAGTTTACACAGAAAATAGTTATGGCTACACCTTC. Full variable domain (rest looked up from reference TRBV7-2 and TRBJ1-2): GAGVSQSPSNKVTEKGKDVELRCDPISGHTALYWYRQSLGQGLEFLIYFQGNSAPDKSGLPSDRFSAERTGGSVSTLTIQRTQQEDSAVYLCASSLVYTENSYGYTFGSGTRLTVV.

The CDR3 reads CAISERGGGLNEQFF. As DNA, the CDR3 is TGTGCCATCAGTGAGAGGGGGGGAGGGCTCAATGAGCAGTTCTTC. The chain couples TRBV10-3 to TRBJ2-1; tentatively, D is TRBD2 (7 bases). The V gene's germline CDR1 is ENHRY and CDR2 SYGVKD. The CDR3 has 15 amino acids. With 2 bases removed from V and 6 bases from J, the gap between germline ends came to 14 bases.

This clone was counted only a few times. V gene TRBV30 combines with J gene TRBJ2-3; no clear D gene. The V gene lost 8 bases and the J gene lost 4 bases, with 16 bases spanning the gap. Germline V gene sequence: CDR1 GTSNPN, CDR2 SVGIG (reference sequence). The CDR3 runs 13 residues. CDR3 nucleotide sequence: TGTGCCCTGGACCGCTCGGAGTCAGATACGCAGTATTTT. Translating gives CALDRSESDTQYF.

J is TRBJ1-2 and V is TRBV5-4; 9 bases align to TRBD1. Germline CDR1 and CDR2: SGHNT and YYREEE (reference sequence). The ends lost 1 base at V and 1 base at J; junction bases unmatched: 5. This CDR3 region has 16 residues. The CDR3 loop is CASSLIGTGFNYGYTF. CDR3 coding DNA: TGTGCCAGCAGCTTGATCGGGACAGGGTTTAACTATGGCTACACCTTC.

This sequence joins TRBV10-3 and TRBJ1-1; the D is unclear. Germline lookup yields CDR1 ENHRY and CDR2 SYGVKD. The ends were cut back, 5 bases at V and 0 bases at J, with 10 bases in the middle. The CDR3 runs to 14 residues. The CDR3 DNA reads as TGTGCCATCAGTAGAATGGATCTGAACACTGAAGCTTTCTTT. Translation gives CAISRMDLNTEAFF.

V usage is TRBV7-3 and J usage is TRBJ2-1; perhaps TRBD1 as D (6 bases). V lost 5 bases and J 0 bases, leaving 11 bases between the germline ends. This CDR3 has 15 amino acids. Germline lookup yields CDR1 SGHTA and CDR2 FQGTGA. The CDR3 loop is CASSARGSSYNEQFF. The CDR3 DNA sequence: TGTGCCAGCAGCGCCAGGGGAAGCTCCTACAATGAGCAGTTCTTC.

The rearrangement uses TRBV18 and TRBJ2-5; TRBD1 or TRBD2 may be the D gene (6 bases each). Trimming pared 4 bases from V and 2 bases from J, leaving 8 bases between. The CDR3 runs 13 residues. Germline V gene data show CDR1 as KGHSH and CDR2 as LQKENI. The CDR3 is CASSLGGQETQYF. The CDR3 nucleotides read TGTGCCAGCTCACTAGGGGGGCAAGAGACCCAGTACTTC. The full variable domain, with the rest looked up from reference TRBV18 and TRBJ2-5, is NAGVMQNPRHLVRRRGQEARLRCSPMKGHSHVYWYRQLPEEGLKFMVYLQKENIIDESGMPKERFSAEFPKEGPSILRIQQVVRGDSAAYFCASSLGGQETQYFGPGTRLLVL.

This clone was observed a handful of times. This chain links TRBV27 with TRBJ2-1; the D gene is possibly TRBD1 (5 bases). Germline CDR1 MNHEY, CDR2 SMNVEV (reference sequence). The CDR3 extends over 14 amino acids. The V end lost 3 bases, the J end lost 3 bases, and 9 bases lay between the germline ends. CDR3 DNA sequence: TGTGCCAGCAGTTTCGGACAAAGCTACAATGAGCAGTTCTTC. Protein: CASSFGQSYNEQFF.

CDR3 DNA sequence: TGTGCCAGCAGCATCGGGACAGGCTCTTCCTACGAGCAGTACTTC. Protein: CASSIGTGSSYEQYF. The V and J genes are TRBV11-2 and TRBJ2-7, with 8 bases aligning to TRBD1. The V gene's germline CDR1 is SGHAT and CDR2 FQNNGV. This CDR3 region has 15 residues. J gave up 1 base and V 5 bases, and 7 bases lay outside the gene matches. Based on the CDR3 plus reference TRBV11-2 and TRBJ2-7, the full variable domain is EAGVAQSPRYKIIEKRQSVAFWCNPISGHATLYWYQQILGQGPKLLIQFQNNGVVDDSQLPKDRFSAERLKGVDSTLKIQPAKLEDSAVYLCASSIGTGSSYEQYFGPGTRLTVT.

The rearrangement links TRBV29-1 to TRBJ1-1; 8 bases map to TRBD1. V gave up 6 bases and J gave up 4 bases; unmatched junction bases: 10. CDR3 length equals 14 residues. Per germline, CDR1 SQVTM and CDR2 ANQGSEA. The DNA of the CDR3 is TGCAGCGTCATAGGACAGGGCCGGGGCACTGAAGCTTTCTTT. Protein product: CSVIGQGRGTEAFF.

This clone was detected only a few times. CDR3 sequence (DNA): TGTGCCAGCAGCCCCCGAATAAATCAGCCCCAGCATTTT. Amino acid sequence: CASSPRINQPQHF. The rearrangement joins TRBV11-3 to TRBJ1-5; D unresolved. CDR1 is SGHNT, CDR2 YENEEA, per germline. The CDR3 loop spans 13 amino acids. The V end was cut by 5 bases, the J end by 4 bases, with 9 bases between.

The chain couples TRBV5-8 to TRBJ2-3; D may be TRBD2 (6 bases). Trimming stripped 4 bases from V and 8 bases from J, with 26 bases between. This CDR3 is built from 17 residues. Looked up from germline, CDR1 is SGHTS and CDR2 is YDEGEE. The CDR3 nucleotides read TGTGCCAGCAGCCCTCTCTCGACGGGAGATGAGGTCGGTACGCAGTATTTT. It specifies CASSPLSTGDEVGTQYF. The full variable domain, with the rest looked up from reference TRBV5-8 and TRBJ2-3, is EAGVTQSPTHLIKTRGQQATLRCSPISGHTSVYWYQQALGLGLQFLLWYDEGEERNRGNFPPRFSGRQFPNYSSELNVNALELEDSALYLCASSPLSTGDEVGTQYFGPGTRLTVL.

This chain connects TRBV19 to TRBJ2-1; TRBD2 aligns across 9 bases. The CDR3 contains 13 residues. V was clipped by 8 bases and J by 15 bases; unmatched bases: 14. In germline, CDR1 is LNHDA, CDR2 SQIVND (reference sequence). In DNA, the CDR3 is TGTGCCAGTCGTCCGACTAGCGGCACATCACTGTTCTTC. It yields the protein CASRPTSGTSLFF.

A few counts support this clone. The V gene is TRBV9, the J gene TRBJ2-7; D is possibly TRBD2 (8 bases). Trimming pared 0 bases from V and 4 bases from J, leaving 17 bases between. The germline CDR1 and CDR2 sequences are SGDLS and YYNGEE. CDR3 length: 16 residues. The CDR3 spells CASSVAGGGASYEQYF. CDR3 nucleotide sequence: TGTGCCAGCAGCGTAGCGGGAGGGGGCGCGTCATACGAGCAGTACTTC.

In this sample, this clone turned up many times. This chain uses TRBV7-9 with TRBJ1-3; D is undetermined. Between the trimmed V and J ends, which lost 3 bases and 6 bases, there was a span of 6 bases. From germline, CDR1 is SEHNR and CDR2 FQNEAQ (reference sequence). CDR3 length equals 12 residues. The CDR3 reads CASSFPVNTIYF. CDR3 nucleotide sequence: TGTGCCAGCAGCTTCCCGGTAAACACCATATATTTT.

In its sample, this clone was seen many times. CDR3 sequence (DNA): TGTGCCACCAGCAAGGGCAGTTCCTCCTACGAGCAGTACTTC. Protein: CATSKGSSSYEQYF. The V and J genes are TRBV15 and TRBJ2-7; no clear D gene. Germline values: CDR1 LNHNV, CDR2 YYDKDF (reference sequence). This CDR3 region has 14 residues. Trimming took off 4 bases at V and 0 bases at J, with 10 bases between the two ends.

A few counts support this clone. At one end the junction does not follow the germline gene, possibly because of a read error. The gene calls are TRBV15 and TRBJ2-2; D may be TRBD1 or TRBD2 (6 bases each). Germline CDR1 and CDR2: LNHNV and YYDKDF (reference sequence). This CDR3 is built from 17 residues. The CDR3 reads CATRRGSGAVGTGELFF. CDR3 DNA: TGTGCCACCAGGAGAGGGTCGGGGGCTGTAGGAACCGGGGAGCTGTTTTTT. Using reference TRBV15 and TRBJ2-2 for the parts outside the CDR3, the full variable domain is DAMVIQNPRYQVTQFGKPVTLSCSQTLNHNVMYWYQQKSSQAPKLLFHYYDKDFNNEADTPDNFQSRRPNTSFCFLDIRSPGLGDTAMYLCATRRGSGAVGTGELFFGEGSRLTVL.

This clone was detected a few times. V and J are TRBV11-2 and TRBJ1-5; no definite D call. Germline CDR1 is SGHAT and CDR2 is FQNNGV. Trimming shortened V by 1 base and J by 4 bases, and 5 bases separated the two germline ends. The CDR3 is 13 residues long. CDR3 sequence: CASSLVGNQPQHF. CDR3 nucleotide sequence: TGTGCCAGCAGCTTAGTCGGGAATCAGCCCCAGCATTTT.

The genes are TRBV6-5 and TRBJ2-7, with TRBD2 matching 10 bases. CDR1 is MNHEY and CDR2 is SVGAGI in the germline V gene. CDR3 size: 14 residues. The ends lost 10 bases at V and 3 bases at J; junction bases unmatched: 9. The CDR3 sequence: CAIGSSGSGYEQYF. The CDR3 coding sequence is TGTGCCATCGGGTCTAGCGGGAGCGGCTACGAGCAGTACTTC.

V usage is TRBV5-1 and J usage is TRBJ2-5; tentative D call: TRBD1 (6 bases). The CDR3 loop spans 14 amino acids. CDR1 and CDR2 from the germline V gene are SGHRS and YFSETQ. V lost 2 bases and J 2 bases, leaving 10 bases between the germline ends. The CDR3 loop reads CASSLQGAQETQYF. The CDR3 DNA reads TGCGCCAGCAGCTTACAGGGCGCTCAAGAGACCCAGTACTTC.

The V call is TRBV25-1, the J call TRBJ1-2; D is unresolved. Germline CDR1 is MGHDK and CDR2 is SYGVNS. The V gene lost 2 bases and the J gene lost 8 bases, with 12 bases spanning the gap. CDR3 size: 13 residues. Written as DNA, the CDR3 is TGTGCCAGCAGTGAACTAGGTGGTTACGGCTACACCTTC. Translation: CASSELGGYGYTF.

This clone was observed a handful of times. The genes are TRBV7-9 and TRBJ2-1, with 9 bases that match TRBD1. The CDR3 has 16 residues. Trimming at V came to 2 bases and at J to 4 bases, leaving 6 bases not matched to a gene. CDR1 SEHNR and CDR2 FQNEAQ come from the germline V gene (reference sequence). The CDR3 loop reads CASSLRRDREYNEQFF. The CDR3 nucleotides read TGTGCCAGCAGCTTAAGGAGGGACAGGGAGTACAATGAGCAGTTCTTC.